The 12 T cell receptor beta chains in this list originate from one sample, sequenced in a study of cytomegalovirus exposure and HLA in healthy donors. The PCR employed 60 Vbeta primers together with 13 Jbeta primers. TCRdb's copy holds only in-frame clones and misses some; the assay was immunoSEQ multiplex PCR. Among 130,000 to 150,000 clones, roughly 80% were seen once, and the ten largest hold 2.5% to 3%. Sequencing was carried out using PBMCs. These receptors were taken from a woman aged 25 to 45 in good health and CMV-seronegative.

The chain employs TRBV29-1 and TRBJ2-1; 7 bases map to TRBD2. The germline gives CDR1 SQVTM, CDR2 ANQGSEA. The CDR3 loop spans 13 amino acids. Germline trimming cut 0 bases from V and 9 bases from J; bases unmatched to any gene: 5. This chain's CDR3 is CSVEDWTRGEQFF. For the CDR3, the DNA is TGCAGCGTTGAAGATTGGACTAGGGGTGAGCAGTTCTTC.

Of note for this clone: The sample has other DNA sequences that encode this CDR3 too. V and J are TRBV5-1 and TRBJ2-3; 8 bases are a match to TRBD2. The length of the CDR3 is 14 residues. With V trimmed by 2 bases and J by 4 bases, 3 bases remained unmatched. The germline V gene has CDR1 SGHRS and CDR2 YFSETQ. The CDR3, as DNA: TGCGCCAGCAGCTTCGGGCGGGAGGCAGATACGCAGTATTTT. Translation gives CASSFGREADTQYF.

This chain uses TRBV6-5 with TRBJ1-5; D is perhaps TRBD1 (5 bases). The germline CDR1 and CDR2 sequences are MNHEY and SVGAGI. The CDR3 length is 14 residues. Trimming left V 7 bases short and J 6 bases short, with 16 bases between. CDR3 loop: CASNWGREGQPQHF. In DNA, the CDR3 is TGTGCCAGCAATTGGGGCAGGGAGGGTCAGCCCCAGCATTTT.

CDR3 nucleotides: TGTGCCAGCAGCTTAGACGGGTCTGGTAGGAGGTCAGATACGCAGTATTTT. Translated, it gives CASSLDGSGRRSDTQYF. The chain recombines TRBV11-3 with TRBJ2-3, with D perhaps TRBD2 (5 bases). Germline loops: CDR1 SGHNT, CDR2 YENEEA. The ends were cut back, 0 bases at V and 4 bases at J, with 17 bases in the middle. This CDR3 is 17 amino acids long.

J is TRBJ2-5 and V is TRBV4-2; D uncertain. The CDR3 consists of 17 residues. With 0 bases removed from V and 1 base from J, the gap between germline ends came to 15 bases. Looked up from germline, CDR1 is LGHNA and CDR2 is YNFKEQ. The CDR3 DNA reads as TGTGCCAGCAGCCAAGACGCGAGCGCTCGAGTCCAAGAGACCCAGTACTTC. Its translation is CASSQDASARVQETQYF.

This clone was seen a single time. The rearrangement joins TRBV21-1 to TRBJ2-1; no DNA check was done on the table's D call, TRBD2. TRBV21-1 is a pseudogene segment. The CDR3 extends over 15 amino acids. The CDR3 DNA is TGTGCCAGCCCGGTAGCTGTGAGCTCCTACAATGAGCAGTTCTTC. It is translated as CASPVAVSSYNEQFF.

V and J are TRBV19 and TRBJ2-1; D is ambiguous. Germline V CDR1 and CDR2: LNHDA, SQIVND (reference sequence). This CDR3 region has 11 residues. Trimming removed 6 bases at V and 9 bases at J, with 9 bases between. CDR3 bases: TGTGCCAGTAGCCATGGCCCTGAGCAGTTCTTC. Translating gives CASSHGPEQFF.

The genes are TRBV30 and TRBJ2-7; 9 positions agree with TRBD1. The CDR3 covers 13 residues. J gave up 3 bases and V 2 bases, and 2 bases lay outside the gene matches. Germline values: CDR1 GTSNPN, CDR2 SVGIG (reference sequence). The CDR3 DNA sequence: TGTGCCTGGAGTAGGGGACAGGGCTACGAGCAGTACTTC. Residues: CAWSRGQGYEQYF.

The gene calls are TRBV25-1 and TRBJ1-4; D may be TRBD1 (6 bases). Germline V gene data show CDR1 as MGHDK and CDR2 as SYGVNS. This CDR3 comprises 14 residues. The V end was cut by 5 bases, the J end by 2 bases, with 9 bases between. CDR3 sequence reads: CASSSGATNEKLFF. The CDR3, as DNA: TGTGCCAGCAGTTCAGGGGCTACTAATGAAAAACTGTTTTTT.

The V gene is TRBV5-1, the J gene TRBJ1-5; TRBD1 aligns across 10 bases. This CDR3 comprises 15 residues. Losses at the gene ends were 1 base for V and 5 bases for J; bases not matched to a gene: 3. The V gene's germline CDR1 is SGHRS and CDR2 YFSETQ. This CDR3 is CASSLLGTGDQPQHF. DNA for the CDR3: TGCGCCAGCAGCTTGTTGGGGACAGGGGATCAGCCCCAGCATTTT.

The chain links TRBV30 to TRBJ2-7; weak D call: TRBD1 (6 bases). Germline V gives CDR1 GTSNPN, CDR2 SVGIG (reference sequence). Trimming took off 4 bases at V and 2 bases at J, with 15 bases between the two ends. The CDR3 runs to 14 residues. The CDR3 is CAWTGRGRTYEQYF. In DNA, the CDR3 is TGTGCCTGGACCGGCAGGGGAAGGACCTACGAGCAGTACTTC.

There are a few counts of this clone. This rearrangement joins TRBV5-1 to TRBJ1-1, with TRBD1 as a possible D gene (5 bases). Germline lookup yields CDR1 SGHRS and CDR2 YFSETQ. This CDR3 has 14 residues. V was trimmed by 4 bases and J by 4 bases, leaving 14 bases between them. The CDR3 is CASSPGGSSTEAFF. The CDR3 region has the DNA TGCGCCAGCAGCCCTGGGGGGTCGAGCACTGAAGCTTTCTTT.